The 6 T cell receptor beta chains below come from one sample, sequenced in a study of blood T cell repertoires in COVID-19. Some clones are missing from TCRdb's copy, which holds only in-frame ones; the method was immunoSEQ multiplex PCR. The table records 200,000 to 250,000 clones, 86% of them present only once. The sequencing input was peripheral blood. The receptors come from a man under 40 who had recovered from COVID-19.

The V call is TRBV5-1, the J call TRBJ1-5; D possibly corresponds to TRBD1 (6 bases). Germline loops: CDR1 SGHRS, CDR2 YFSETQ. With 0 bases removed from V and 4 bases from J, the gap between germline ends came to 8 bases. This CDR3 region has 14 residues. The chain's CDR3 is CASSLGTGNQPQHF. CDR3 bases: TGCGCCAGCAGCTTGGGCACAGGGAATCAGCCCCAGCATTTT.

J is TRBJ2-1 and V is TRBV24-1, with D possibly matching TRBD2 (7 bases). V gave up 4 bases and J gave up 8 bases, with 20 bases separating them. There are 16 residues in the CDR3. The germline gives CDR1 KGHDR, CDR2 SFDVKD. For the CDR3, the DNA is TGTGCCACCAGTGACGCCCAAAGGGGCGGGGGCCATGAGCAGTTCTTC. It is translated as CATSDAQRGGGHEQFF.

V is TRBV5-1 and J is TRBJ1-1, with TRBD1 identical over 9 bases. The CDR3 totals 13 residues. Germline assignment: CDR1 SGHRS and CDR2 YFSETQ. Trimming at V came to 5 bases and at J to 5 bases, leaving 4 bases not matched to a gene. The CDR3 is CASRRTGVTEAFF. In DNA, the CDR3 is TGCGCCAGCAGAAGGACAGGGGTAACTGAAGCTTTCTTT.

The genes are TRBV19 and TRBJ2-7; 9 bases align to TRBD1. V gave up 5 bases and J gave up 7 bases; unmatched junction bases: 6. The CDR3 consists of 13 residues. Germline V gene sequence: CDR1 LNHDA, CDR2 SQIVND (reference sequence). CDR3 DNA: TGTGCCAGTAGTGCACAGGGGGCAGGAGAGCAGTACTTC. Translation gives CASSAQGAGEQYF.

The chain uses TRBV10-3 and TRBJ2-7, with D maybe TRBD1 (5 bases). Trimming took 8 bases from V and 4 from J, leaving 15 bases between them. The CDR3 runs 13 residues. Germline values: CDR1 ENHRY, CDR2 SYGVKD. The CDR3 loop is CAIGAGGSYEQYF. CDR3 bases: TGTGCCATCGGGGCAGGTGGTTCGTACGAGCAGTACTTC.

The V and J genes are TRBV24-1 and TRBJ2-2; 8 positions match TRBD2. CDR1 and CDR2 (germline): KGHDR, SFDVKD. This CDR3 spans 17 amino acids. The junction had 11 bases not matched to a gene; V was cut back by 4 bases and J by 5 bases. The DNA for the CDR3 is TGTGCCACCAGTGACCCCCAGGGCGGGGGGATAACCGGGGAGCTGTTTTTT. Translating it yields CATSDPQGGGITGELFF.